The 14 T cell receptor beta chains below were found in one sample sequenced in a study of blood T cell repertoires in COVID-19. Data came from immunoSEQ multiplex PCR; TCRdb stores just in-frame clones and leaves some out. The data hold about 200,000 clones, with about 86% observed a single time. Sequencing was carried out using PBMCs or T cells enriched from blood (not recorded which). Receptors originate from a woman in her 40s with acute COVID-19.

The chain joins TRBV12-3 or TRBV12-4 to TRBJ1-3; D remains ambiguous. The CDR3 is made up of 13 amino acids. The ends were cut back, 6 bases at V and 2 bases at J, with 8 bases in the middle. This CDR3 reads CASRADPGNTIYF. As DNA, the CDR3 is TGTGCCAGCAGGGCCGATCCTGGAAACACCATATATTTT.

Only one count was recorded for this clone. The V call is TRBV25-1, the J call TRBJ1-4, with 9 bases that match TRBD1. CDR1 is MGHDK, CDR2 SYGVNS, per germline. Losses at the gene ends were 4 bases for V and 4 bases for J; bases not matched to a gene: 10. The CDR3 extends over 17 amino acids. The chain's CDR3 is CASSALGTGYGNEKLFF. The DNA for the CDR3 is TGTGCCAGCAGTGCCCTCGGGACAGGGTACGGTAATGAAAAACTGTTTTTT. Looking up the rest from reference TRBV25-1 and TRBJ1-4 gives the full variable domain: EADIYQTPRYLVIGTGKKITLECSQTMGHDKMYWYQQDPGMELHLIHYSYGVNSTEKGDLSSESTVSRIRTEHFPLTLESARPSHTSQYLCASSALGTGYGNEKLFFGSGTQLSVL.

This clone was observed a single time. The chain joins TRBV30 to TRBJ1-1; D is ambiguous. CDR3 length equals 11 residues. Trimming removed 8 bases from V and 5 bases from J, with 12 bases in between. Germline CDR1 and CDR2: GTSNPN and SVGIG (reference sequence). The CDR3 sequence: CAGNMRTEAFF. In DNA, the CDR3 is TGTGCCGGAAACATGAGGACTGAAGCTTTCTTT. Full variable domain (missing parts from reference TRBV30 and TRBJ1-1): SQTIHQWPATLVQPVGSPLSLECTVEGTSNPNLYWYRQAAGRGLQLLFYSVGIGQISSEVPQNLSASRPQDRQFILSSKKLLLSDSGFYLCAGNMRTEAFFGQGTRLTVV.

The chain carries TRBV29-1 and TRBJ2-2, with 9 bases matching TRBD2. V lost 7 bases, J lost 5 bases, and 8 bases stayed unmatched. Germline CDR1 reads SQVTM; CDR2 reads ANQGSEA. The length of the CDR3 is 14 residues. The CDR3 loop is CSGLAARGTGELFF. For the CDR3, the DNA is TGCAGCGGACTAGCGGCGAGAGGGACCGGGGAGCTGTTTTTT.

This clone was detected only once. The chain links TRBV19 to TRBJ1-6; TRBD1 aligns across 7 bases. CDR3 length: 16 residues. The V gene end was trimmed by 6 bases and the J gene end by 5 bases; junction bases not matched to a gene: 10. CDR1 and CDR2 (germline): LNHDA, SQIVND (reference sequence). As DNA, the CDR3 is TGTGCCAGTAGGTCAATAGCCACAGGGGATAATTCACCCCTCCACTTT. It specifies CASRSIATGDNSPLHF.

This clone was seen only a few times. This chain links TRBV6-5 with TRBJ2-7; tentatively, D is TRBD2 (5 bases). This CDR3 is 16 amino acids long. The V gene lost 0 bases and the J gene lost 1 base, with 13 bases spanning the gap. In germline, CDR1 is MNHEY, CDR2 SVGAGI. The CDR3 DNA is TGTGCCAGCAGTTACTCGACGGGATCAAGGTCCTACGAGCAGTACTTC. The encoded protein is CASSYSTGSRSYEQYF.

Only one count was recorded for this clone. The chain couples TRBV19 to TRBJ1-1; the match to TRBD1 covers 9 bases. The length of the CDR3 is 14 residues. V shed 5 bases, J shed 2 bases, and the junction held 3 bases outside the gene matches. Germline V gives CDR1 LNHDA, CDR2 SQIVND (reference sequence). Here the CDR3 reads CASSLGQGNTEAFF. The CDR3 nucleotides read TGTGCCAGTAGTCTGGGACAGGGTAACACTGAAGCTTTCTTT.

V is TRBV3-1 (or the pseudogene TRBV3-2) and J is TRBJ1-6; 7 bases match TRBD1. The CDR3 consists of 15 residues. With V trimmed by 5 bases and J by 6 bases, 7 bases remained unmatched. The germline CDR1 and CDR2 sequences are LGHDT and YNNKEL (reference sequence). The CDR3 loop is CASSSSDRVNSPLHF. Written as DNA, the CDR3 is TGTGCCAGCAGCAGTTCCGACAGGGTTAATTCACCCCTCCACTTT.

The rearrangement uses TRBV13 and TRBJ1-5, with 8 bases matching TRBD1. The CDR3 is 14 amino acids. The germline V gene has CDR1 PRHDT and CDR2 FYEKMQ (reference sequence). The J segment lost 3 bases and the V segment lost 5 bases, leaving 3 bases of the junction unmatched. The DNA of the CDR3 is TGTGCCAGCAGCGCGACAGGGGACAATCAGCCCCAGCATTTT. Encoded protein: CASSATGDNQPQHF. The entire variable domain, with the rest obtained from reference TRBV13 and TRBJ1-5, is as follows: AAGVIQSPRHLIKEKRETATLKCYPIPRHDTVYWYQQGPGQDPQFLISFYEKMQSDKGSIPDRFSAQQFSDYHSELNMSSLELGDSALYFCASSATGDNQPQHFGDGTRLSIL.

The CDR3 loop reads CASSVRDRWSYGYTF. CDR3 DNA: TGTGCCAGCAGCGTTAGGGACAGATGGAGCTATGGCTACACCTTC. The rearrangement links TRBV9 to TRBJ1-2; 7 bases agree with TRBD1. After removal of 2 bases from V and 4 bases from J, the junction contained 8 bases not matched to a gene. The CDR3 length is 15 residues. CDR1 and CDR2 (germline): SGDLS, YYNGEE.

J is TRBJ1-2 and V is TRBV27; D gene ambiguous. Trimming shortened V by 4 bases and J by 5 bases, and 11 bases separated the two germline ends. This CDR3 comprises 13 residues. Germline values: CDR1 MNHEY, CDR2 SMNVEV (reference sequence). As DNA, the CDR3 is TGTGCCAGCAGTTGGGCGGGCGGGTATGGCTACACCTTC. This codes for CASSWAGGYGYTF.

J is TRBJ2-1 and V is TRBV5-1; possible D gene TRBD1, 5 bases. This CDR3 region has 12 residues. From germline, CDR1 is SGHRS and CDR2 YFSETQ. V was pared by 9 bases and J by 9 bases, with 16 bases between. CDR3 residues: CATRGISGEQFF. The CDR3 bases are TGCGCCACTAGGGGAATCTCGGGTGAGCAGTTCTTC.

The chain employs TRBV7-3 and TRBJ2-2; D is uncertain. Deletions cut 1 base from V and 9 bases from J, with 18 bases between. CDR1 and CDR2 from the germline V gene are SGHTA and FQGTGA. The CDR3 is 16 residues long. CDR3 nucleotide sequence: TGTGCCAGCAGCTTAAAGCCGACTGATGAACACCGGGAGCTGTTTTTT. Translation gives CASSLKPTDEHRELFF. Filled out from reference TRBV7-3 and TRBJ2-2, the complete variable domain reads GAGVSQTPSNKVTEKGKYVELRCDPISGHTALYWYRQSLGQGPEFLIYFQGTGAADDSGLPNDRFFAVRPEGSVSTLKIQRTERGDSAVYLCASSLKPTDEHRELFFGEGSRLTVL.

The chain has TRBV11-3 and TRBJ2-3, with a possible D match to TRBD2 (5 bases). The CDR3 length is 14 residues. The germline gives CDR1 SGHNT, CDR2 YENEEA. V was clipped by 5 bases and J by 4 bases, with 13 bases between them. This CDR3 is CASSIGGSADTQYF. The CDR3 nucleotides are TGTGCCAGCAGCATCGGAGGATCCGCAGATACGCAGTATTTT.